Presented here are 28 T cell receptor beta chains from one specimen sequenced in a study of control samples from healthy donors and cancer patients. Produced via immunoSEQ multiplex PCR; TCRdb's table is partial and in-frame only. The sample carries about 160,000 clones, around 94% recorded once. Sequences were obtained from PBMCs. The receptor set was obtained from a man aged 60 to 69 with colorectal cancer.

The V and J genes are TRBV9 and TRBJ2-2; tentatively, D is TRBD1 (5 bases). CDR3 length equals 15 residues. Germline V gene sequence: CDR1 SGDLS, CDR2 YYNGEE. The V end lost 3 bases, the J end lost 6 bases, and 15 bases lay between the germline ends. The CDR3 region is CASSGDQGWAGELFF. The DNA for the CDR3 is TGTGCCAGCAGCGGAGATCAGGGATGGGCCGGGGAGCTGTTTTTT. The full variable domain, with the rest looked up from reference TRBV9 and TRBJ2-2, is DSGVTQTPKHLITATGQRVTLRCSPRSGDLSVYWYQQSLDQGLQFLIQYYNGEERAKGNILERFSAQQFPDLHSELNLSSLELGDSALYFCASSGDQGWAGELFFGEGSRLTVL.

The chain combines TRBV10-3 with TRBJ1-5; D is possibly TRBD1 (5 bases). V lost 2 bases and J lost 1, with 9 bases in between. Per germline, CDR1 ENHRY and CDR2 SYGVKD. The CDR3 loop spans 15 amino acids. The chain's CDR3 is CAISEEGTSNQPQHF. The CDR3 nucleotides read TGTGCCATCAGTGAGGAGGGGACGAGCAATCAGCCCCAGCATTTT.

This clone was detected once. The V and J genes are TRBV29-1 and TRBJ2-4; D not certain. Trimming left V 5 bases short and J 1 base short, with 12 bases between. The V gene's germline CDR1 is SQVTM and CDR2 ANQGSEA. The CDR3 runs 14 residues. CDR3 bases: TGCAGCGTTAGCTTCGGCGGCGCCAAAAACATTCAGTACTTC. Protein sequence: CSVSFGGAKNIQYF.

This sequence joins TRBV5-4 and TRBJ1-3, with TRBD1 identical over 7 bases. Looked up from germline, CDR1 is SGHNT and CDR2 is YYREEE (reference sequence). The V and J ends lost 4 bases and 4 bases, in that order; junction bases with no gene match: 5. The CDR3 spans 14 residues. The CDR3 DNA sequence: TGTGCCAGCAGCCCCCGGGACAGCGGAAACACCATATATTTT. Translating it yields CASSPRDSGNTIYF.

The CDR3 DNA reads TGTGCCAGTAACCAGGGATATGATAATTCACCCCTCCACTTT. Amino acids: CASNQGYDNSPLHF. The chain recombines TRBV19 with TRBJ1-6; a weak D match, TRBD1 (5 bases). V lost 7 bases, J lost 5 bases, and 12 bases lay in between. CDR1 and CDR2 from the germline V gene are LNHDA and SQIVND (reference sequence). CDR3 length: 14 residues.

This clone is termed large. The gene calls are TRBV14 and TRBJ1-1, with TRBD1 matching 8 bases. The CDR3 is made up of 13 amino acids. Germline trimming cut 4 bases from V and 9 bases from J; bases unmatched to any gene: 7. Germline V CDR1 and CDR2: SGHDN, FVKESK. In nucleotides, the CDR3 is TGTGCCAGCAGCCGGGGGAGACAGGGGCAAGCTTTCTTT. Translated: CASSRGRQGQAFF.

V gene TRBV2 combines with J gene TRBJ1-1; perhaps TRBD1 as D (5 bases). Per germline, CDR1 SNHLY and CDR2 FYNNEI. V lost 1 base and J 7 bases, leaving 10 bases between the germline ends. This CDR3 has 13 amino acids. The CDR3 DNA sequence: TGTGCCAGCAGTGAAGGTTTGGGGCTTGAAGCTTTCTTT. This gives the protein CASSEGLGLEAFF.

The genes are TRBV9 and TRBJ1-2, with TRBD1 identical over 7 bases. Germline CDR1 is SGDLS and CDR2 is YYNGEE. Germline trimming cut 0 bases from V and 7 bases from J; bases unmatched to any gene: 6. CDR3 size: 14 residues. The CDR3 DNA reads TGTGCCAGCAGCGTAGAGGCAGGGGGTGGTGGCTACACCTTC. Translating it yields CASSVEAGGGGYTF.

The chain uses TRBV2 and TRBJ1-1; weak D call: TRBD1 (6 bases). Germline V gene lookup returns CDR1 SNHLY and CDR2 FYNNEI. Trimming took off 5 bases at V and 2 bases at J, with 18 bases between the two ends. CDR3 size: 16 residues. In DNA, the CDR3 is TGTGCCAGCAGTTACGGACAGCGGATAACAAACACTGAAGCTTTCTTT. Its protein is CASSYGQRITNTEAFF.

The V call is TRBV11-2, the J call TRBJ2-1, with 10 bases aligning to TRBD2. V dropped 1 base and J dropped 8; count of bases not matched to a gene: 8. Per the germline V gene, CDR1 is SGHAT and CDR2 is FQNNGV. The CDR3 is 16 residues long. The CDR3 sequence: CASSLGSGGVLDEQFF. The CDR3 region has the DNA TGTGCCAGCAGCTTAGGGAGCGGGGGGGTCCTGGATGAGCAGTTCTTC.

This rearrangement joins TRBV5-1 to TRBJ1-1, with TRBD1 matching 9 bases. Germline lookup yields CDR1 SGHRS and CDR2 YFSETQ. The CDR3 length is 15 residues. V was clipped by 3 bases and J by 5 bases; unmatched bases: 8. The CDR3 region is CASSSRDRAKTEAFF. CDR3 bases: TGCGCCAGCAGCTCCCGGGACAGGGCGAAGACTGAAGCTTTCTTT.

This chain joins TRBV5-1 and TRBJ2-3, with 16 bases fitting TRBD2. Trimming removed 3 bases from V and 7 bases from J; junction bases left unmatched: 11. CDR3 size: 18 residues. CDR1 and CDR2 from the germline V gene are SGHRS and YFSETQ. This CDR3 reads CASSSGTSGGARIYTQYF. DNA of the CDR3: TGCGCCAGCAGCTCAGGGACTAGCGGGGGGGCCAGGATTTATACGCAGTATTTT.

The V call is TRBV1, the J call TRBJ2-7. TRBV1 is designated a pseudogene. The CDR3 has 15 amino acids. The CDR3 loop reads CTSSQDLRSSYEQYF. The DNA for the CDR3 is TGCACCAGCAGCCAAGATCTCCGCTCCTCCTACGAGCAGTACTTC.

This clone was found once. The chain employs TRBV30 and TRBJ1-2; D remains unclear. The V gene lost 3 bases and the J gene lost 4 bases, with 15 bases spanning the gap. The length of the CDR3 is 14 residues. Per germline, CDR1 GTSNPN and CDR2 SVGIG (reference sequence). The CDR3 sequence is CAWRASGSGYGYTF. The CDR3 DNA is TGTGCCTGGAGGGCAAGCGGTTCGGGCTATGGCTACACCTTC.

The chain carries TRBV5-5 and TRBJ1-5; no definite D call. The CDR3 runs 18 residues. Per germline, CDR1 SGHKS and CDR2 YYEKEE (reference sequence). The ends were cut back, 5 bases at V and 0 bases at J, with 21 bases in the middle. The CDR3 DNA follows: TGTGCCAGCAGTTTGACCCCCAGGACGGAGAATAGCAATCAGCCCCAGCATTTT. Encoded protein: CASSLTPRTENSNQPQHF.

The J gene is TRBJ1-2, the V gene TRBV29-1; D not certain. The V gene lost 4 bases and the J gene lost 0 bases, with 6 bases spanning the gap. CDR1 SQVTM and CDR2 ANQGSEA come from the germline V gene. The CDR3 contains 12 residues. Written as DNA, the CDR3 is TGCAGCGTTGGGGAAACTAACTATGGCTACACCTTC. Protein product: CSVGETNYGYTF.

This CDR3 is CASSLVGQGSLAFF. Here the CDR3 DNA reads TGTGCCAGCAGCTTAGTGGGGCAGGGGAGTCTAGCTTTCTTT. The J gene is TRBJ1-1, the V gene TRBV7-2; tentative D call: TRBD1 (6 bases). Germline CDR1 and CDR2: SGHTA and FQGNSA. Trimming cost V 1 base and J 10 bases, with 16 bases left between them. The CDR3 has 14 amino acids.

V and J are TRBV5-1 and TRBJ2-1; D gene ambiguous. Trimming removed 2 bases from V and 2 bases from J, with 8 bases in between. This CDR3 is 14 amino acids long. The germline V gene encodes CDR1 SGHRS and CDR2 YFSETQ. Here the CDR3 reads CASSFGRTYNEQFF. CDR3 in DNA: TGCGCCAGCAGCTTTGGCAGGACCTACAATGAGCAGTTCTTC.

The chain links TRBV7-9 to TRBJ2-1, with D perhaps matching TRBD1 or TRBD2 (5 bases each). V gave up 5 bases and J gave up 4 bases, with 15 bases separating them. Germline V lookup: CDR1 SEHNR, CDR2 FQNEAQ (reference sequence). This CDR3 is 15 amino acids long. CDR3 amino acids: CASSLTGQGYNEQFF. CDR3 nucleotide sequence: TGTGCCAGCAGCCTCACGGGGCAGGGTTACAATGAGCAGTTCTTC.

The chain carries TRBV10-3 and TRBJ1-2; 9 nucleotides match TRBD1. CDR3 length: 17 amino acids. CDR1 and CDR2 from the germline V gene are ENHRY and SYGVKD. With 9 bases clipped from V and 2 bases from J, the junction kept 16 bases outside the gene matches. CDR3 in DNA: TGTGCCATAAGGGGGTCGGCCGGGACAGGGAGAAACTATGGCTACACCTTC. Encoded protein: CAIRGSAGTGRNYGYTF.

The CDR3 bases are TGTGCCAGCAGCGGGGTTTGGGGGAGCGGAGGAGATACGCAGTATTTT. Translating gives CASSGVWGSGGDTQYF. The chain joins TRBV11-2 to TRBJ2-3; D assignment may be TRBD1 or TRBD2 (5 bases each). CDR1 is SGHAT and CDR2 is FQNNGV in the germline V gene. This CDR3 region has 16 residues. V was shortened by 5 bases and J by 5 bases, with 20 bases between the two germline ends.

The chain links TRBV4-1 to TRBJ2-3; 7 bases align to TRBD1. This CDR3 spans 15 amino acids. V shed 5 bases and J 2 bases; nucleotides not matched to a gene: 7. CDR1 MGHRA and CDR2 YSYEKL come from the germline V gene. Here the CDR3 DNA reads TGCGCCAGCAGCTTCCGGGACAGCAACACAGATACGCAGTATTTT. Translated, it gives CASSFRDSNTDTQYF.

The table lists this clone with a few counts. The J gene is TRBJ1-6, the V gene TRBV11-2; D gene unclear. CDR1 and CDR2 from the germline V gene are SGHAT and FQNNGV. V was pared by 7 bases and J by 0 bases, with 10 bases between. The CDR3 has 15 residues. Here the CDR3 DNA reads TGTGCCAGCATTCTCACGAGCTCCTATAATTCACCCCTCCACTTT. This translates into CASILTSSYNSPLHF.

This clone was found once. The V and J genes are TRBV9 and TRBJ1-2, with D hard to call. The CDR3 spans 16 residues. Germline V lookup: CDR1 SGDLS, CDR2 YYNGEE. V dropped 0 bases and J dropped 3 bases, with 15 bases sitting between them. CDR3: CASSVAVLPADYGYTF. CDR3 coding DNA: TGTGCCAGCAGCGTAGCGGTCCTGCCGGCTGACTATGGCTACACCTTC.

The J gene is TRBJ1-2, the V gene TRBV4-3, with D uncertain. CDR3 length: 15 amino acids. Trimming left V 1 base short and J 0 bases short, with 9 bases between. Germline CDR1 reads LGHNA; CDR2 reads YSLEER. The CDR3: CASSQVQATNYGYTF. The CDR3 DNA is TGCGCCAGCAGCCAAGTACAAGCAACTAACTATGGCTACACCTTC.

This chain uses TRBV5-4 with TRBJ2-5, with 9 nucleotides matching TRBD1. The CDR3 is 14 amino acids. CDR1 and CDR2 from the germline V gene are SGHNT and YYREEE (reference sequence). Losses at the gene ends were 2 bases for V and 5 bases for J; bases not matched to a gene: 4. CDR3: CASSFTGGGETQYF. In nucleotides, the CDR3 is TGTGCCAGCAGCTTTACAGGGGGCGGTGAGACCCAGTACTTC.

The chain uses TRBV30 and TRBJ1-1; D is ambiguous. This CDR3 comprises 14 residues. Germline V gives CDR1 GTSNPN, CDR2 SVGIG (reference sequence). V was shortened by 2 bases and J by 0 bases, with 10 bases between the two germline ends. The CDR3 loop reads CAWSPVVVNTEAFF. The CDR3 DNA is TGTGCCTGGAGTCCCGTAGTTGTGAACACTGAAGCTTTCTTT.

This chain connects TRBV19 to TRBJ1-2; 8 bases agree with TRBD1. The CDR3 extends over 14 amino acids. With 5 bases clipped from V and 3 bases from J, the junction kept 5 bases outside the gene matches. Per the germline V gene, CDR1 is LNHDA and CDR2 is SQIVND (reference sequence). In DNA form, the CDR3 reads TGTGCCAGTAGTCACTCGGACAGGGACTATGGCTACACCTTC. It codes for CASSHSDRDYGYTF.